The 8 T cell receptor beta chains below come from one sample, sequenced in a study of T cell changes during pregnancy in multiple sclerosis. TCRdb's copy holds only in-frame clones and misses some; the assay was immunoSEQ multiplex PCR. This table has 40,000 to 60,000 clones, approximately 92% appearing once. The material sequenced was CD4+ T cells from peripheral blood mononuclear cells, taken after pregnancy. Source of these receptors: a female donor with multiple sclerosis, enrolled in a pregnancy study.

The chain uses TRBV6-5 and TRBJ2-5; maybe TRBD1 (6 bases). The V gene lost 5 bases and the J gene lost 0 bases, with 10 bases spanning the gap. CDR3 length: 14 residues. CDR1 and CDR2 (germline): MNHEY, SVGAGI. CDR3 nucleotides: TGTGCCAGCAGTACTACAGGGTACCAAGAGACCCAGTACTTC. It is translated as CASSTTGYQETQYF.

The V call is TRBV7-2, the J call TRBJ1-4; D is ambiguous. With 1 base removed from V and 4 bases from J, the gap between germline ends came to 16 bases. The CDR3 totals 17 residues. Germline CDR1 reads SGHTA; CDR2 reads FQGNSA. CDR3 protein: CASSLVPPGPNNEKLFF. The CDR3 coding sequence is TGTGCCAGCAGCTTAGTCCCCCCAGGTCCAAATAATGAAAAACTGTTTTTT.

This sequence joins TRBV7-6 and TRBJ1-3; the match to TRBD1 covers 9 bases. V gave up 5 bases and J gave up 0 bases; unmatched junction bases: 17. The CDR3 is 20 amino acids. Germline lookup yields CDR1 SGHVS and CDR2 FNYEAQ. CDR3 loop: CASSTPRPGQGKSSGNTIYF. In DNA, the CDR3 is TGTGCCAGCAGCACGCCCCGACCGGGACAGGGCAAGAGCTCTGGAAACACCATATATTTT.

The rearrangement joins TRBV12-5 to TRBJ1-1, with D perhaps TRBD1 (6 bases). This CDR3 contains 16 residues. Trimming stripped 0 bases from V and 1 base from J, with 12 bases between. The germline CDR1 and CDR2 sequences are LGHNT and FRNRAP. The CDR3, as DNA: TGTGCTAGTGGTTTGGTACTTGGGGGCGAGAACACTGAAGCTTTCTTT. Its protein product is CASGLVLGGENTEAFF.

The chain couples TRBV11-3 to TRBJ1-3, with a tentative D call TRBD1 (6 bases). CDR3 length equals 14 residues. The V and J ends lost 5 bases and 5 bases respectively, with 13 bases between them. Germline CDR1 reads SGHNT; CDR2 reads YENEEA. In DNA form, the CDR3 reads TGTGCCAGCAGCACCAGGGGAAATCGAAACACCATATATTTT. This translates into CASSTRGNRNTIYF.

The chain uses TRBV14 and TRBJ2-5, with 8 bases fitting TRBD2. The CDR3 is made up of 17 amino acids. Germline V gives CDR1 SGHDN, CDR2 FVKESK. V was clipped by 0 bases and J by 5 bases; unmatched bases: 11. CDR3 nucleotides: TGTGCCAGCAGCCAAGATGTCGGAGCGGGAGTATGGGAGACCCAGTACTTC. Its translation is CASSQDVGAGVWETQYF.

The V and J genes are TRBV5-1 and TRBJ2-3, with 7 bases matching TRBD2. CDR3 size: 15 residues. Germline loops: CDR1 SGHRS, CDR2 YFSETQ. J lost 3 bases, V lost 8 bases, and 12 bases had no gene match. The CDR3 is CASKGGSMGTDTQYF. CDR3 nucleotide sequence: TGCGCCAGTAAAGGCGGGAGTATGGGAACAGATACGCAGTATTTT.

The gene calls are TRBV7-9 and TRBJ2-5; D uncertain. V lost 5 bases and J 3 bases, leaving 13 bases between the germline ends. Germline-derived CDR1 and CDR2 are SEHNR and FQNEAQ (reference sequence). The length of the CDR3 is 14 residues. CDR3 sequence reads: CASSQLTLEETQYF. CDR3 in DNA: TGTGCCAGCAGCCAATTGACACTTGAAGAGACCCAGTACTTC.